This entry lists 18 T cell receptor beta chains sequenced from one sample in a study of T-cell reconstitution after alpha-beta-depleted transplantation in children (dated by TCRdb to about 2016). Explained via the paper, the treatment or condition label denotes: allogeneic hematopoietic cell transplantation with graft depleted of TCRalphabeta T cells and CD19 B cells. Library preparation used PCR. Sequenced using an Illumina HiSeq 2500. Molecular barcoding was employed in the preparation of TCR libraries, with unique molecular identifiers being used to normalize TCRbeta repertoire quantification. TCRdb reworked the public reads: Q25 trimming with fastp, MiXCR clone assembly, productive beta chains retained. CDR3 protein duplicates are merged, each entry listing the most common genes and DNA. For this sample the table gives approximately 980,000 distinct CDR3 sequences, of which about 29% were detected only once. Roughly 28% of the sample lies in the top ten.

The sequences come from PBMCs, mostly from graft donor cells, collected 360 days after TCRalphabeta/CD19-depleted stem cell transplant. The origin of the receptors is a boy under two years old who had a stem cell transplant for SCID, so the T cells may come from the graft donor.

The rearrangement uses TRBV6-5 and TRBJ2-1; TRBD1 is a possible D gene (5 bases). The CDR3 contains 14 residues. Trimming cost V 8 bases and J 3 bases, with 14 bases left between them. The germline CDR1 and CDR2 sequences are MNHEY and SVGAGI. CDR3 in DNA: TGTGCCAGCCGATTCCTCGACAGCTACAATGAGCAGTTCTTC. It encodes CASRFLDSYNEQFF.

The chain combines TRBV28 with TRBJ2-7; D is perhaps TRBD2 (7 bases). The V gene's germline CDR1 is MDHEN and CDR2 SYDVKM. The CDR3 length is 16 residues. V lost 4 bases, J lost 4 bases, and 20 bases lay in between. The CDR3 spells CASSSSYRGGRYEQYF. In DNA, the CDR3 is TGTGCCAGCAGTTCGTCCTATAGGGGGGGCCGTTACGAGCAGTACTTC. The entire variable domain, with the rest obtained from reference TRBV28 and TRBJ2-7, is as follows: DVKVTQSSRYLVKRTGEKVFLECVQDMDHENMFWYRQDPGLGLRLIYFSYDVKMKEKGDIPEGYSVSREKKERFSLILESASTNQTSMYLCASSSSYRGGRYEQYFGPGTRLTVT.

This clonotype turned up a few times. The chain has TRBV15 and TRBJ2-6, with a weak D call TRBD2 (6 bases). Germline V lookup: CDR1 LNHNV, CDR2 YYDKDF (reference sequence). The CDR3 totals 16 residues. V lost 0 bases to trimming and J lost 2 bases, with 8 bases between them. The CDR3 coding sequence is TGTGCCACCAGCAGAGATTCGGGGGCTGGGGCCAACGTCCTGACTTTC. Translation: CATSRDSGAGANVLTF.

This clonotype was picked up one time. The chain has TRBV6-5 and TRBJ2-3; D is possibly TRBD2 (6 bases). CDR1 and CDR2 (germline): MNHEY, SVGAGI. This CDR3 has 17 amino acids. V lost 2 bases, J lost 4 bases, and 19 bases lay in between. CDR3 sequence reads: CASSYAGLLEGPDTQYF. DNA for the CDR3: TGTGCCAGCAGTTACGCGGGACTCCTCGAGGGCCCAGATACGCAGTATTTT.

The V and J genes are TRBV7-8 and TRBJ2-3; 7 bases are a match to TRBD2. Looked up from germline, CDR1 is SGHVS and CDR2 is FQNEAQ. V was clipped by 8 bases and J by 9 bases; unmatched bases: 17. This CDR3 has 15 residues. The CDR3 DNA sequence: TGTGCCAGCTCCCAAACTAGCGCCCACCCCGACACGCAGTATTTT. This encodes CASSQTSAHPDTQYF.

The CDR3 DNA reads as TGTGCCAGCAGGCCTGGCAGTTGGAATGAGCAGTTCTTC. Its protein is CASRPGSWNEQFF. This chain uses TRBV7-2 with TRBJ2-1; D gene ambiguous. Germline lookup yields CDR1 SGHTA and CDR2 FQGNSA. The CDR3 sequence is 13 residues long. V was trimmed by 6 bases and J by 7 bases, leaving 13 bases between them.

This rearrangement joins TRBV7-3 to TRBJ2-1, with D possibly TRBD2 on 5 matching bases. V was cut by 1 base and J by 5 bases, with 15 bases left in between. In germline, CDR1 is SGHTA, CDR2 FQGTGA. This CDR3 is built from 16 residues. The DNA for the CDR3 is TGTGCCAGCAGCTTAAACAGTCGCGGAGGACACAATGAGCAGTTCTTC. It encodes CASSLNSRGGHNEQFF. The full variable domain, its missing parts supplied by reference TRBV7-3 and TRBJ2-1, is GAGVSQTPSNKVTEKGKYVELRCDPISGHTALYWYRQSLGQGPEFLIYFQGTGAADDSGLPNDRFFAVRPEGSVSTLKIQRTERGDSAVYLCASSLNSRGGHNEQFFGPGTRLTVL.

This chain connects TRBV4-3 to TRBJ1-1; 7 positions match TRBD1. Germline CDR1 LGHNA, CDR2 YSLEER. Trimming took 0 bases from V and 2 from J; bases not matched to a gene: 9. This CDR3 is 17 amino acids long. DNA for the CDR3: TGCGCCAGCAGCCAAGATTTGAGGGGGCGGGTAAACACTGAAGCTTTCTTT. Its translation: CASSQDLRGRVNTEAFF.

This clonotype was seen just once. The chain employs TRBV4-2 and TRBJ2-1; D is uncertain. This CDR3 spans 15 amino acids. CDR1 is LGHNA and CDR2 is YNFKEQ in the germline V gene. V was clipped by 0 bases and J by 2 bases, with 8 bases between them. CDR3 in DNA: TGTGCCAGCAGCCAAGACGGTCCTACCTACAATGAGCAGTTCTTC. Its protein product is CASSQDGPTYNEQFF.

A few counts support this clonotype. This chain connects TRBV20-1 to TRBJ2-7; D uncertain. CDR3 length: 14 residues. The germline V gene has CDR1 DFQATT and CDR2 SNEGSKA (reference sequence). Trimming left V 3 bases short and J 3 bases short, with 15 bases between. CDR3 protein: CSASPSLGYYEQYF. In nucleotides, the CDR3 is TGCAGTGCTAGCCCTTCCCTGGGGTACTACGAGCAGTACTTC.

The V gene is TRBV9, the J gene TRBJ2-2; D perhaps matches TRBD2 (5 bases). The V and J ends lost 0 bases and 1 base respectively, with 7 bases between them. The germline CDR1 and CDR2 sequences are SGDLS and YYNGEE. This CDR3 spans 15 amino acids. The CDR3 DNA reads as TGTGCCAGCAGCGTAGGAGCGGTGAACACCGGGGAGCTGTTTTTT. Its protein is CASSVGAVNTGELFF. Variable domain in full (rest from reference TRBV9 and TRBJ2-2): DSGVTQTPKHLITATGQRVTLRCSPRSGDLSVYWYQQSLDQGLQFLIQYYNGEERAKGNILERFSAQQFPDLHSELNLSSLELGDSALYFCASSVGAVNTGELFFGEGSRLTVL.

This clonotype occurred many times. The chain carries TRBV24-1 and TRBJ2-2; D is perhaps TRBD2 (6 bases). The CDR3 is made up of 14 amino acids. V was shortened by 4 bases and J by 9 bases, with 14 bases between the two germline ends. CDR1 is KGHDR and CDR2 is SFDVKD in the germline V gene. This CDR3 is CATSDPSGPRELFF. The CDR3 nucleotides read TGTGCCACCAGTGACCCCAGCGGGCCGCGGGAGCTGTTTTTT.

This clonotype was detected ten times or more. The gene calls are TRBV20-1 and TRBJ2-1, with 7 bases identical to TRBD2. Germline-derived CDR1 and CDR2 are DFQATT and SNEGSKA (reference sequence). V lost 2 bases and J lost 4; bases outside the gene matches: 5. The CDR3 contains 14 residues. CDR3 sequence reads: CSARYTGGYNEQFF. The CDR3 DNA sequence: TGCAGTGCTAGATATACGGGGGGTTACAATGAGCAGTTCTTC.

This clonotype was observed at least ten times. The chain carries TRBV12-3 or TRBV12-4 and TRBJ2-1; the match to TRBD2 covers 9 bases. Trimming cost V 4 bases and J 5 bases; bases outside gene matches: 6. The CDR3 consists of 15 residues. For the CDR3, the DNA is TGTGCCAGCAGTTCTGCGGGGGGGCCCGACAATGAGCAGTTCTTC. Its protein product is CASSSAGGPDNEQFF.

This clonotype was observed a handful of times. This CDR3 reads CASRLTGESIQYF. In nucleotides, the CDR3 is TGTGCCAGCAGGCTGACAGGGGAGAGCATTCAGTACTTC. V usage is TRBV28 and J usage is TRBJ2-4; 8 bases are shared with TRBD1. V lost 6 bases and J lost 9; bases outside the gene matches: 7. CDR1 and CDR2 (germline): MDHEN, SYDVKM. This CDR3 comprises 13 residues.

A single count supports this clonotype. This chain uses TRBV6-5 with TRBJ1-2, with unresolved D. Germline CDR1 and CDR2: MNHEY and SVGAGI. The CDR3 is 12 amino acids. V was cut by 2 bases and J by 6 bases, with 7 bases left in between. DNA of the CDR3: TGTGCCAGCAGTTACGGTGTACATGGCTACACCTTC. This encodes CASSYGVHGYTF.

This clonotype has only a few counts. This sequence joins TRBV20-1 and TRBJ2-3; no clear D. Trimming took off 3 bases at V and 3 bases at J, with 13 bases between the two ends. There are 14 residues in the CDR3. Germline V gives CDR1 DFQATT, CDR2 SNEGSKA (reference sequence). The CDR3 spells CSARFGMETDTQYF. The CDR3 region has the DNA TGCAGTGCTAGGTTTGGCATGGAAACAGATACGCAGTATTTT.

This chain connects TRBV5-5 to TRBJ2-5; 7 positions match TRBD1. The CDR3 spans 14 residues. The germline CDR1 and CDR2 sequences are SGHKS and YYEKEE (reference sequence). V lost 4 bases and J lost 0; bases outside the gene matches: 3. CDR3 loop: CASSHGTDQETQYF. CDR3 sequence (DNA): TGTGCCAGCAGCCACGGGACAGACCAAGAGACCCAGTACTTC.